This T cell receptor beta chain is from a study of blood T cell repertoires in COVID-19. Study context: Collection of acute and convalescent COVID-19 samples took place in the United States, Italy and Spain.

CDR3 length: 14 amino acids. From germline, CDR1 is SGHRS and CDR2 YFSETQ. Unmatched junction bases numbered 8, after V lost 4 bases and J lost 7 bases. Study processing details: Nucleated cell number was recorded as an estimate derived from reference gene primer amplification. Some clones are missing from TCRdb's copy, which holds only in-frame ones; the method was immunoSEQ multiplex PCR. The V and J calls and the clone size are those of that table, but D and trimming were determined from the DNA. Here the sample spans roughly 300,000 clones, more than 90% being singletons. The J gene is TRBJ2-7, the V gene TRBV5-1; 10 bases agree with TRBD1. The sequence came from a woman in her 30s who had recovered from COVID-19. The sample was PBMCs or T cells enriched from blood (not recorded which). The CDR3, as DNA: TGCGCCAGCAGCAGGCGGGACAGGGGTGAGGAGCAGTACTTC. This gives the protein CASSRRDRGEEQYF.